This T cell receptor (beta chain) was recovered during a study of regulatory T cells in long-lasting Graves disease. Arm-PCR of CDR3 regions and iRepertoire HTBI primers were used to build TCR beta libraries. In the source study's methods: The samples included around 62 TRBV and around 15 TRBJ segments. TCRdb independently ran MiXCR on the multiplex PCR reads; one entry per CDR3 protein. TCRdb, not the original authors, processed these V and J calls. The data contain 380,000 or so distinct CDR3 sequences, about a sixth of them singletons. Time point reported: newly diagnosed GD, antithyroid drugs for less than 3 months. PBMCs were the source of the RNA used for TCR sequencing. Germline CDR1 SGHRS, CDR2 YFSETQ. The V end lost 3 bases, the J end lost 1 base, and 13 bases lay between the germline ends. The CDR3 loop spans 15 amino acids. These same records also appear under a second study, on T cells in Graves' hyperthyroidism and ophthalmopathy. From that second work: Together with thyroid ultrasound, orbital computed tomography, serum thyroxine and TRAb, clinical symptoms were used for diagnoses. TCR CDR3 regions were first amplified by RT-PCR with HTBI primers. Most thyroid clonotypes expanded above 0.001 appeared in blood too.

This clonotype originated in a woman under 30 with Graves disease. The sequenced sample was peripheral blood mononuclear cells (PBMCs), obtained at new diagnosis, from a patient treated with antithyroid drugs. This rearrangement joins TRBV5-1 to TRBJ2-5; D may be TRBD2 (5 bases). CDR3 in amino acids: CASSSKLGLQETQYF. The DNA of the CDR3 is TGCGCCAGCAGCTCGAAACTAGGACTCCAAGAGACCCAGTACTTC.